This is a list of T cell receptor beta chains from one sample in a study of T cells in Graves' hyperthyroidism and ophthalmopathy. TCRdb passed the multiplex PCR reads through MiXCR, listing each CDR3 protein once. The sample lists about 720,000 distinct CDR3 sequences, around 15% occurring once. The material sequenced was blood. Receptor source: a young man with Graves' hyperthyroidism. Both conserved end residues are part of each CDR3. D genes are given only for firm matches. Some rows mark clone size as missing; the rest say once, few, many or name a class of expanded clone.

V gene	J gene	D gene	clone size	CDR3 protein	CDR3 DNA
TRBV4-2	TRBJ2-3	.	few	CASSQDLAGYTDTQYF	TGTGCCAGCAGCCAAGATTTAGCAGGGTACACAGATACGCAGTATTTT
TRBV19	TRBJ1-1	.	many	CASSLGRTNTEAFF	TGTGCCAGCAGCTTAGGGCGGACGAACACTGAAGCTTTCTTT
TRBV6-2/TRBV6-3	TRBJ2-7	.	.	CASSDSGEQYF	TGTGCCAGCAGCGATTCTGGGGAGCAGTACTTC
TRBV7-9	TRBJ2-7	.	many	CASSPAEDGFISYEQYF	TGTGCCAGCAGCCCAGCTGAGGACGGCTTTATCTCCTACGAGCAGTACTTC
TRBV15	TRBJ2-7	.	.	CATSRDNRGGYEQYF	TGTGCCACCAGCAGAGATAATAGGGGGGGATACGAGCAGTACTTC
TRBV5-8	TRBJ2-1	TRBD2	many	CASSLDSGRSYNEQFF	TGTGCCAGCAGCTTGGATAGCGGGAGGTCCTACAATGAGCAGTTCTTC
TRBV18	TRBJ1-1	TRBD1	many	CASSLDRGTTEAFF	TGTGCCAGCTCACTGGACAGGGGTACCACTGAAGCTTTCTTT
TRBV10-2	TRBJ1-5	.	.	CASSESLFTPAGVQPQHF	TGCGCCAGCAGTGAGTCACTTTTCACCCCGGCCGGGGTTCAGCCCCAGCATTTT
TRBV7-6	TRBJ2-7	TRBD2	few	CASSLVRTSREQYF	TGTGCCAGCAGCTTAGTTCGGACTAGCCGTGAGCAGTACTTC
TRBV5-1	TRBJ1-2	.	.	CASSLQGGGYSGYGYTF	TGCGCCAGCAGCTTGCAAGGAGGGGGGTACAGCGGCTATGGCTACACCTTC
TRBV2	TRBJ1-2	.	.	CASSPPDFFGGYTF	TGTGCCAGCAGTCCCCCGGACTTTTTCGGAGGCTACACCTTC
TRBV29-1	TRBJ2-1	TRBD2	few	CSVLGREGNLYNEQFF	TGCAGCGTACTTGGGCGGGAGGGAAATCTATACAATGAGCAGTTCTTC
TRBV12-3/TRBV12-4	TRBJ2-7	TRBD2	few	CASSLVTSGAYEQYF	TGTGCCAGCAGTTTAGTCACTAGCGGAGCCTACGAGCAGTACTTC
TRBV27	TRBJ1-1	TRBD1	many	CASSLLGTGRTEAFF	TGTGCCAGCAGTTTATTAGGGACAGGGCGGACTGAAGCTTTCTTT
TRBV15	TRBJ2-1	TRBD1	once	CATSAGQGPVHEQFF	TGTGCCACCAGCGCGGGACAGGGACCGGTCCATGAGCAGTTCTTC
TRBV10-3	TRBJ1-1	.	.	CAISESGRGVEAFF	TGTGCCATCAGTGAATCGGGACGAGGGGTGGAAGCTTTCTTT
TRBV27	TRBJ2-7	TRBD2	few	CASILTAGAPGEQYF	TGTGCCAGCATTCTTACAGCGGGAGCTCCGGGCGAGCAGTACTTC
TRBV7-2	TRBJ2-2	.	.	CASSSPERLNTGELFF	TGTGCCAGCAGCTCCCCCGAGCGACTGAACACCGGGGAGCTGTTTTTT
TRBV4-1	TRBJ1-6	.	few	CASSQVDPRVGANSPLHF	TGCGCCAGCAGCCAAGTTGACCCCAGGGTTGGGGCTAATTCACCCCTCCACTTT
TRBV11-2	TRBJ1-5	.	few	CASSLDMASNQPQHF	TGTGCCAGCAGCCTAGACATGGCCAGCAATCAGCCCCAGCATTTT
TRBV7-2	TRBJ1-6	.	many	CASSYRPLGAPLHF	TGTGCCAGCAGCTACAGGCCTTTAGGGGCACCCCTCCACTTT
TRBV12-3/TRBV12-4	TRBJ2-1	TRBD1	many	CASSLAPTGQGGSIIYNEQFF	TGTGCCAGCAGTCTCGCTCCCACGGGACAGGGAGGATCAATTATATACAATGAGCAGTTCTTC
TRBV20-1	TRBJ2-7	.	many	CSAYRGGIFGQYF	TGCAGTGCCTATCGGGGTGGCATATTTGGGCAGTACTTC
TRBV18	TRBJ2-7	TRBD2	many	CASSQSGSDLYEQYF	TGTGCCAGCTCACAAAGCGGGAGTGATCTTTACGAGCAGTACTTC
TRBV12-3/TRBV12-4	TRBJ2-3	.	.	CVSSFDQGTDTQYF	TGTGTCAGCAGTTTTGATCAGGGCACAGATACGCAGTATTTT
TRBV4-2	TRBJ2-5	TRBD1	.	CASSPGTGYSETQYF	TGTGCCAGCAGCCCTGGGACAGGGTATAGCGAGACCCAGTACTTC
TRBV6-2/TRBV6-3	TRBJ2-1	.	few	CASSYGRLTGDEQFF	TGTGCCAGCAGTTACGGGAGGCTCACGGGCGATGAGCAGTTCTTC
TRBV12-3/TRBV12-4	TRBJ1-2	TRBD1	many	CASSLETGGVGYGYTF	TGTGCCAGCAGTTTGGAGACAGGGGGCGTCGGCTATGGCTACACCTTC
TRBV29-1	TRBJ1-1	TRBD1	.	CSVENGQGWTEAFF	TGCAGCGTTGAAAACGGACAGGGGTGGACTGAAGCTTTCTTT
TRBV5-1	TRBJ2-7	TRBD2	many	CASSWTSGSSYEQYF	TGTGCCAGCAGCTGGACTAGCGGGAGCTCCTACGAGCAGTACTTC
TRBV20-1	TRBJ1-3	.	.	CSATSALSGNTIYF	TGCAGTGCCACGAGTGCCCTCTCTGGAAACACCATATATTTT
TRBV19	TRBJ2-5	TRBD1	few	CASSMGGTGGTGETQYF	TGTGCCAGTAGTATGGGGGGGACAGGGGGCACCGGGGAGACCCAGTACTTC
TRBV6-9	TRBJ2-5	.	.	CASSYDANQETQYF	TGTGCCAGCAGTTACGACGCGAACCAAGAGACCCAGTACTTC
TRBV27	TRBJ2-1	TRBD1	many	CASSLHRDRGRGEQFF	TGTGCCAGCAGTCTGCACCGGGACAGAGGAAGGGGTGAGCAGTTCTTC
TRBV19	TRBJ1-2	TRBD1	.	CASNPTGGVGYTF	TGTGCCAGTAACCCTACAGGGGGCGTTGGCTACACCTTC
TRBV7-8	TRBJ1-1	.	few	CASSSFRRGVMNTEAFF	TGTGCCAGCAGCTCCTTTAGGCGGGGGGTCATGAACACTGAAGCTTTCTTT
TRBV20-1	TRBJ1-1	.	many	CSAWNTEAFF	TGCAGTGCCTGGAACACTGAAGCTTTCTTT
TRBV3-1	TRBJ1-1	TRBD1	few	CASSQCGQGSEAFF	TGTGCCAGCAGCCAATGTGGACAGGGGAGTGAAGCTTTCTTT
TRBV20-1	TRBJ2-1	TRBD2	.	CSLSGSASYNEQFF	TGCAGTCTTAGCGGGAGTGCCTCCTACAATGAGCAGTTCTTC
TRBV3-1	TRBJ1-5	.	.	CASSQGYLNLNQPQHF	TGTGCCAGCAGCCAAGGGTACCTTAACCTCAATCAGCCCCAGCATTTT
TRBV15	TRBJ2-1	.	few	CATSRDLRGTPYNEQFF	TGTGCCACCAGCAGAGATTTACGAGGGACCCCCTACAATGAGCAGTTCTTC
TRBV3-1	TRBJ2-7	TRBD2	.	CASSRPGLAGGREQYF	TGTGCCAGCAGCCGCCCTGGACTAGCGGGAGGTCGCGAGCAGTACTTC
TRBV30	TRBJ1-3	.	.	CAWSVKGRLSGNTIYF	TGTGCCTGGAGTGTAAAGGGACGGCTCTCTGGAAACACCATATATTTT
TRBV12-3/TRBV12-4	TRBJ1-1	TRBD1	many	CASRIRTGAETEAFF	TGTGCCAGCAGAATCCGGACAGGGGCGGAAACTGAAGCTTTCTTT
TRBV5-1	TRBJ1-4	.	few	CASSLDPTGATNEKLFF	TGCGCCAGCAGCTTGGACCCCACAGGTGCAACTAATGAAAAACTGTTTTTT
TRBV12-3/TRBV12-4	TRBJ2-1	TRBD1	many	CASSSPGQGVDEQFF	TGTGCCAGCTCTTCCCCCGGACAGGGTGTGGATGAGCAGTTCTTC
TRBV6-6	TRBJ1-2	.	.	CASSYSRGAYGYTF	TGTGCCAGCAGTTACTCGCGGGGTGCCTATGGCTACACCTTC
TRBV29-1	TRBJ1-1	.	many	CSVRIEEVNTEAFF	TGCAGCGTTCGGATTGAAGAGGTGAACACTGAAGCTTTCTTT
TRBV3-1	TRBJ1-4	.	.	CASSLPGSDEKLFF	TGTGCCAGCAGCCTTCCAGGGTCTGATGAAAAACTGTTTTTT
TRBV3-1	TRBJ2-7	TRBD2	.	CASSLGLAGGAYEQYF	TGTGCCAGCAGCCTGGGACTAGCGGGAGGTGCTTACGAGCAGTACTTC
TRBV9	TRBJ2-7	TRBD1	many	CASSVEGGRGPYEQYF	TGTGCCAGCAGCGTAGAAGGGGGCAGGGGGCCCTACGAGCAGTACTTC